This section outlines one TCR beta chain sequence together with its context. The antigen is unknown. This CDR3 is also generated by other DNA sequences in the sample. The source of the sample is a study of T cell responses to AZD1222 COVID-19 vaccine. On the study more broadly: Second-dose intervals near 4 or 12 weeks were combined. Points from the study as a whole: Distributed over spike, vaccine-associated CD4 TCRs predominated at 160-218 and 743-854.

Deletions cut 1 base from V and 0 bases from J, with 8 bases between. This CDR3 region has 15 residues. Germline V gene lookup returns CDR1 LGHDT and CDR2 YNNKEL (reference sequence). Measured with immunoSEQ multiplex PCR; TCRdb has only the in-frame clones, and not every one. The sample includes 150,000 to 200,000 clones, just over 90% of them seen just once. V and J are TRBV3-1 (or the pseudogene TRBV3-2) and TRBJ2-3; D may be TRBD1 (5 bases). This sequence was found in an adult in good health. Material: peripheral blood, obtained on day 0 of AZD1222 vaccination. CDR3 DNA: TGTGCCAGCAGCCAAGGGGGCACGAGCACAGATACGCAGTATTTT. Its protein product is CASSQGGTSTDTQYF.